The 15 T cell receptor beta chains below come from one sample, sequenced in a study of shared clonotypes between healthy human individuals. The repertoire was sequenced with immunoSEQ multiplex PCR; TCRdb's copy has only in-frame clones and lacks some. The data show approximately 740,000 clones, around 72% seen once. The sample taken for sequencing was memory CD4+ T cells sorted from blood. The sample's subset: CD45RA-negative fraction. The receptor source for this set is a woman aged 25-40 years in good health.

The chain has TRBV5-1 and TRBJ2-1; D is unclear. The CDR3 sequence is 16 residues long. V lost 0 bases and J lost 1, with 11 bases in between. Germline-derived CDR1 and CDR2 are SGHRS and YFSETQ. The DNA for the CDR3 is TGCGCCAGCAGCTTGGGAGTGGTGGGGTCCTACAATGAGCAGTTCTTC. Its protein product is CASSLGVVGSYNEQFF.

This clone was observed a handful of times. V and J are TRBV5-1 and TRBJ2-5, with a tentative D call TRBD1 (7 bases). CDR1 SGHRS and CDR2 YFSETQ come from the germline V gene. Trimming took 0 bases from V and 5 from J, leaving 17 bases between them. This CDR3 comprises 16 residues. CDR3 protein: CASSLDSGGSGETQYF. The CDR3 nucleotides are TGCGCCAGCAGCTTGGATTCAGGGGGGTCCGGGGAGACCCAGTACTTC.

The J gene is TRBJ1-5, the V gene TRBV2; D gene unclear. The CDR3 length is 16 residues. The V end lost 5 bases, the J end lost 0 bases, and 14 bases lay between the germline ends. Germline V gives CDR1 SNHLY, CDR2 FYNNEI. The DNA for the CDR3 is TGTGCCAGCAGTCACCAGTACAGCCATAGCAATCAGCCCCAGCATTTT. Translating it yields CASSHQYSHSNQPQHF. The entire variable domain, with the rest obtained from reference TRBV2 and TRBJ1-5, is as follows: EPEVTQTPSHQVTQMGQEVILRCVPISNHLYFYWYRQILGQKVEFLVSFYNNEISEKSEIFDDQFSVERPDGSNFTLKIRSTKLEDSAMYFCASSHQYSHSNQPQHFGDGTRLSIL.

V usage is TRBV30 and J usage is TRBJ1-4; D possibly corresponds to TRBD1 (6 bases). Trimming removed 4 bases at V and 5 bases at J, with 8 bases between. The CDR3 is 12 residues long. CDR1 is GTSNPN, CDR2 SVGIG, per germline (reference sequence). The CDR3 DNA follows: TGTGCCTGGAAGGGGGGGAATGAAAAACTGTTTTTT. It is translated as CAWKGGNEKLFF.

This clone was observed a single time. V and J are TRBV19 and TRBJ2-7, with 7 bases fitting TRBD1. The CDR3 has 14 amino acids. J was trimmed by 1 base and V by 8 bases; bases with no gene match: 8. The germline V gene has CDR1 LNHDA and CDR2 SQIVND (reference sequence). The CDR3 DNA reads TGTGCCAGTCGGACCGGGACAGCTTCCTACGAGCAGTACTTC. It specifies CASRTGTASYEQYF.

The rearrangement links TRBV7-6 to TRBJ2-7; D unresolved. CDR3 length: 15 residues. Trimming took off 4 bases at V and 7 bases at J, with 20 bases between the two ends. Germline V lookup: CDR1 SGHVS, CDR2 FNYEAQ. This CDR3 reads CASSSATKRSGEQYF. For the CDR3, the DNA is TGTGCCAGCAGCTCGGCGACGAAGCGTTCGGGTGAGCAGTACTTC.

J is TRBJ2-3 and V is TRBV7-2; no clear D. The CDR3 totals 14 residues. The germline V gene encodes CDR1 SGHTA and CDR2 FQGNSA. The V end was cut by 3 bases, the J end by 0 bases, with 7 bases between. CDR3 residues: CASSFYSSTDTQYF. CDR3 DNA sequence: TGTGCCAGCAGCTTCTATTCTAGCACAGATACGCAGTATTTT. The full variable domain, its missing parts supplied by reference TRBV7-2 and TRBJ2-3, is GAGVSQSPSNKVTEKGKDVELRCDPISGHTALYWYRQSLGQGLEFLIYFQGNSAPDKSGLPSDRFSAERTGGSVSTLTIQRTQQEDSAVYLCASSFYSSTDTQYFGPGTRLTVL.

Of note for this clone: A much larger clone is a single base away; this may be a read error. Distinct nucleotide sequences in the sample also encode this CDR3. The chain couples TRBV5-1 to TRBJ2-1; 9 bases are a match to TRBD2. In germline, CDR1 is SGHRS, CDR2 YFSETQ. The V gene end was trimmed by 0 bases and the J gene end by 4 bases; junction bases not matched to a gene: 2. CDR3 size: 15 residues. The CDR3 DNA reads TGCGCCAGCAGCTTGGGACTAGCGGATTACAATGAGCAGTTCTTC. Protein product: CASSLGLADYNEQFF.

This chain connects TRBV6-1 to TRBJ2-5; D is ambiguous. The CDR3 sequence is 14 residues long. The V and J ends lost 1 base and 5 bases respectively, with 11 bases between them. From germline, CDR1 is MNHNS and CDR2 SASEGT. In nucleotides, the CDR3 is TGTGCCAGCAGTGAAGTACAAGCATGGGAGACCCAGTACTTC. This codes for CASSEVQAWETQYF.

The chain has TRBV5-1 and TRBJ1-3, with unresolved D. Looked up from germline, CDR1 is SGHRS and CDR2 is YFSETQ. The V end was cut by 4 bases, the J end by 4 bases, with 9 bases between. The CDR3 runs 13 residues. Here the CDR3 reads CASSSSTGNTIYF. CDR3 nucleotide sequence: TGCGCCAGCAGCAGCTCAACCGGAAACACCATATATTTT.

This clone showed up just a few times. The limits of the CDR3 on the DNA are not certain, so only TCRdb's listed CDR3 is given. This rearrangement joins TRBV21-1 to TRBJ2-6. TRBV21-1 is termed a pseudogene. The CDR3 is made up of 16 amino acids, end residues included. CDR3 sequence: CASSKAVGSGANVLTF.

This rearrangement joins TRBV5-1 to TRBJ2-2; TRBD2 is a possible D gene (6 bases). CDR1 is SGHRS, CDR2 YFSETQ, per germline. V lost 1 base to trimming and J lost 6 bases, with 13 bases between them. This CDR3 is built from 15 residues. This CDR3 is CASSLLTRGAGELFF. CDR3 DNA sequence: TGCGCCAGCAGCTTGCTGACTAGAGGCGCCGGGGAGCTGTTTTTT.

The V call is TRBV2, the J call TRBJ2-7, with 9 nucleotides matching TRBD2. CDR3 size: 14 residues. Per germline, CDR1 SNHLY and CDR2 FYNNEI. V lost 4 bases to trimming and J lost 6 bases; unmatched junction nucleotides: 7. CDR3 amino acids: CASSVRTSAAEQYF. The CDR3 DNA sequence: TGTGCCAGCAGTGTCCGGACTAGCGCGGCCGAGCAGTACTTC.

The gene calls are TRBV28 and TRBJ2-5; 11 bases are a match to TRBD2. The CDR3 loop spans 16 amino acids. V shed 2 bases, J shed 5 bases, and the junction held 7 bases outside the gene matches. Germline CDR1 and CDR2: MDHEN and SYDVKM. The CDR3 nucleotides read TGTGCCAGCAGTTTACATACTAGCGGGAGCGGGGAGACCCAGTACTTC. As protein: CASSLHTSGSGETQYF.

The CDR3 is CASSTGLTNTEAFF. CDR3 sequence (DNA): TGTGCCAGCAGTACGGGACTGACGAACACTGAAGCTTTCTTT. The chain couples TRBV9 to TRBJ1-1; D may be TRBD1 (5 bases). Trimming removed 5 bases at V and 1 base at J, with 12 bases between. Germline assignment: CDR1 SGDLS and CDR2 YYNGEE. The CDR3 spans 14 residues.